The source of this TCR beta chain is a study of shared clonotypes between healthy human individuals. Naive CD8 populations comprised CD45RO-negative cells positively selected for CCR7, excluding terminally differentiated effector memory CD45RA+ cells. Measured with immunoSEQ multiplex PCR; TCRdb has only the in-frame clones, and not every one. This sample has 550,000 to 750,000 clones, with roughly 96% found just once. Germline V lookup: CDR1 KGHSH, CDR2 LQKENI. The CDR3 is made up of 14 amino acids. V lost 3 bases, J lost 6 bases, and 13 bases lay in between. Sequencing input: naive CD8+ T cells sorted from blood. The chain recombines TRBV18 with TRBJ2-3; weak D call: TRBD1 (6 bases). This TCR came from a woman in her 30s in good health. In DNA, the CDR3 is TGTGCCAGCTCACCGATGGGACATCACGATACGCAGTATTTT. This translates into CASSPMGHHDTQYF. Supplemented by reference TRBV18 and TRBJ2-3, the full variable domain reads NAGVMQNPRHLVRRRGQEARLRCSPMKGHSHVYWYRQLPEEGLKFMVYLQKENIIDESGMPKERFSAEFPKEGPSILRIQQVVRGDSAAYFCASSPMGHHDTQYFGPGTRLTVL.